The clone carrying this TCR beta chain was counted only a few times. Its specificity is not known. This specimen belongs to a study of T cells in Graves' hyperthyroidism and ophthalmopathy. Points from the study as a whole: Prediction of ophthalmopathy progression came a median approximately 6 months pre-onset. In blood, most of the thyroid clonotypes expanded above 0.001 were also present.

Not enrolled were patients with uncontrolled infection, other autoimmune disease, pregnancy or lactation. Used for diagnoses were clinical symptoms, serum thyroxine and TRAb, thyroid ultrasound and orbital computed tomography. It was RNA transcripts that yielded the amplified TCR beta CDR3 regions. The primer set for the first-round RT-PCR of the TCR CDR3 was HTBI. Each CDR3 protein gets one entry after TCRdb re-called the multiplex PCR reads with MiXCR. The data contain approximately 510,000 distinct CDR3 sequences, around 21% of them seen just once; the ten biggest clones take up 26%. The sample comprised blood. This receptor was obtained from a man aged 18 to 30 with Graves' hyperthyroidism.

The CDR3 bases are TGTGCCAGCGGACAAAACGGATGGACTAGCGGGTTGGGGACCCAGTACTTC. It specifies CASGQNGWTSGLGTQYF. The chain carries TRBV12-3 or TRBV12-4 and TRBJ2-5; 11 nucleotides align to TRBD2. The CDR3 consists of 17 residues. V was clipped by 8 bases and J by 7 bases; unmatched bases: 18.